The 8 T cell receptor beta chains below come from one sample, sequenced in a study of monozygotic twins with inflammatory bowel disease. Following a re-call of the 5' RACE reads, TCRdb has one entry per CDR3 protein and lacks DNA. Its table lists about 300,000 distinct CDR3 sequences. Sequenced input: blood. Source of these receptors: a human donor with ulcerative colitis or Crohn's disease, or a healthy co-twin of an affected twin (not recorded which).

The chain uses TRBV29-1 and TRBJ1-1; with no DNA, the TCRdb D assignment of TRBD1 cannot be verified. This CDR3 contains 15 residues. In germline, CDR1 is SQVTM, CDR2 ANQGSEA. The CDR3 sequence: CSVGFSGQGKWRAFF.

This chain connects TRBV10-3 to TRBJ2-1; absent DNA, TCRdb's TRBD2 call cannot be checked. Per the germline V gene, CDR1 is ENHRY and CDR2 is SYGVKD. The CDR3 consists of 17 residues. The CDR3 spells CAISENLAGGGYNEQFF.

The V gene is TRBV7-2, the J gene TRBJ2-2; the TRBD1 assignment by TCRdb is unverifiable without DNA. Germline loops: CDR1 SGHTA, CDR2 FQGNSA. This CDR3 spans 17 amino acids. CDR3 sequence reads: CASSSPTGGLDTGELFF.

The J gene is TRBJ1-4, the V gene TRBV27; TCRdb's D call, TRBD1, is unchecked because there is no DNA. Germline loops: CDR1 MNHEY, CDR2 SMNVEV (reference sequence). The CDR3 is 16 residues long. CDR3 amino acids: CASSPGAGTGAGKLFF.

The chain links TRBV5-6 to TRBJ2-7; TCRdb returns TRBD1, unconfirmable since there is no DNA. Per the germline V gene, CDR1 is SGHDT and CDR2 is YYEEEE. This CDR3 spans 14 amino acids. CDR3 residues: CASSPYRDSYEQYF.

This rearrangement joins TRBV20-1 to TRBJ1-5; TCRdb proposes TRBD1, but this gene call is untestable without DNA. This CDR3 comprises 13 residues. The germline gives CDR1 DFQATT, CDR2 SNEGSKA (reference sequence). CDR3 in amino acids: CSARGGGNQPQHF.

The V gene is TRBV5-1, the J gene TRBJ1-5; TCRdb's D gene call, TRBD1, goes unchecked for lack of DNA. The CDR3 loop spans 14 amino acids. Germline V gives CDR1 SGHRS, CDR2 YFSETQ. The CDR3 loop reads CASILYRLKQPQHF.

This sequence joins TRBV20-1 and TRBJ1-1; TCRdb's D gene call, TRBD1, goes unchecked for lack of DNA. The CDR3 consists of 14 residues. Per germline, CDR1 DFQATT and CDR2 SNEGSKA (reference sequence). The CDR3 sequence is CSARDRGWNTEAFF.